The clone carrying this TCR beta chain was recorded at least ten times. The antigen remains undetermined. The data were obtained in a study of T-cell reconstitution after alpha-beta-depleted transplantation in children. The TCRbeta library incorporated unique molecular identifiers. MiXCR, run by TCRdb on the PCR reads, gives a single entry per CDR3 protein. The data contain a few hundred thousand distinct CDR3 sequences, roughly a tenth of them singletons. Study findings and constraints: At one year after transplant, newly produced T cells mostly accounted for T-cell counts and diversity. For some patients, TCRbeta diversity was high at day 60 because of recipient T cells and thymic progenitors that survived. Alpha-beta T cells about two months after transplant reportedly derived from several hundred expanded graft clones.

The ends were cut back, 4 bases at V and 4 bases at J, with 20 bases in the middle. This CDR3 has 16 residues. Germline V gene data show CDR1 as SGHRS and CDR2 as YFSETQ. This chain links TRBV5-1 with TRBJ1-2, with a tentative D call TRBD1 (5 bases). The sequence was collected from a child younger than two with acute myeloid leukemia, due to receive a stem cell transplant. The specimen comprised PBMCs, sampled before TCRalphabeta/CD19-depleted stem cell transplant. The chain's CDR3 is CASSHGSQGILYGYTF. The CDR3 DNA is TGCGCCAGCAGCCATGGGTCCCAGGGCATCCTCTATGGCTACACCTTC.